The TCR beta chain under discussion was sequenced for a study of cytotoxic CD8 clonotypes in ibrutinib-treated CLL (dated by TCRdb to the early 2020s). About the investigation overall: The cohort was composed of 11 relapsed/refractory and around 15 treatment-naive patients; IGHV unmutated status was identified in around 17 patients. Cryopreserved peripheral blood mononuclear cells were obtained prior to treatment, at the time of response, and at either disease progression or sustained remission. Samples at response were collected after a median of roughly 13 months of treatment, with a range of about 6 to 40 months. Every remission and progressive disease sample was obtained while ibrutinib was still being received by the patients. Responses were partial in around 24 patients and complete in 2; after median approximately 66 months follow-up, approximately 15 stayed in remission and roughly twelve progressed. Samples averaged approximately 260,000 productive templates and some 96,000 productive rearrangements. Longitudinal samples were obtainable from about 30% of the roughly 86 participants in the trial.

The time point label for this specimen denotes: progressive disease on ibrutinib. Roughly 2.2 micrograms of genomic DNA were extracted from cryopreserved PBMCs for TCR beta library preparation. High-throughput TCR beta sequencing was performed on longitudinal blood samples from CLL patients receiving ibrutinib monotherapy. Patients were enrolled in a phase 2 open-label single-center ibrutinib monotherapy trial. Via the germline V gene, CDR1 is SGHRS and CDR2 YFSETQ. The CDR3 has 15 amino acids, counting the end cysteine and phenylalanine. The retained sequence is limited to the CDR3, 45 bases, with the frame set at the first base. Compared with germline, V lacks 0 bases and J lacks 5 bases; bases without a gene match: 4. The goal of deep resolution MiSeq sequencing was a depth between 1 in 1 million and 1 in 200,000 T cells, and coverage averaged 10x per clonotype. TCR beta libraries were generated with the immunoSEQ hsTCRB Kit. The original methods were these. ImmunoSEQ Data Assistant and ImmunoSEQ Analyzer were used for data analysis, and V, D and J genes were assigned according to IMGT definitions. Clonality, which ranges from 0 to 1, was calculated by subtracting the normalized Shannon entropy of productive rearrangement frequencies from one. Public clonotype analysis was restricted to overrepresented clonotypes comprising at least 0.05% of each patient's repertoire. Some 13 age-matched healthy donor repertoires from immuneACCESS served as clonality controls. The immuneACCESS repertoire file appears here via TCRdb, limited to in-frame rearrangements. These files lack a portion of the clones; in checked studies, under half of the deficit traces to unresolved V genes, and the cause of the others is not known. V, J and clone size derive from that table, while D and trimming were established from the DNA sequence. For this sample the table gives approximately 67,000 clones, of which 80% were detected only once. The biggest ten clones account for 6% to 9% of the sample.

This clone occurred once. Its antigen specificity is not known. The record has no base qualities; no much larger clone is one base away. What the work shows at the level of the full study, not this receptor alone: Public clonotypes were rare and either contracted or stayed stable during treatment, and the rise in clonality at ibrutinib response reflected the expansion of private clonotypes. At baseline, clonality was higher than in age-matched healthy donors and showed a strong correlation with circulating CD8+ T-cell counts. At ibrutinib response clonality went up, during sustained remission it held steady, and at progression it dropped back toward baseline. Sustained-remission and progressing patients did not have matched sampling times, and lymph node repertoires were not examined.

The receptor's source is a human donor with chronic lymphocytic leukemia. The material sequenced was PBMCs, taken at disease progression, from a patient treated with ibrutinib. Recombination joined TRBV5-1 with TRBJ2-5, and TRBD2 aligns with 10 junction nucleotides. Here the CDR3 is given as CASSLGTSGWETQYF. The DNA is TGCGCCAGCAGCTTGGGGACTAGCGGTTGGGAGACCCAGTACTTC.